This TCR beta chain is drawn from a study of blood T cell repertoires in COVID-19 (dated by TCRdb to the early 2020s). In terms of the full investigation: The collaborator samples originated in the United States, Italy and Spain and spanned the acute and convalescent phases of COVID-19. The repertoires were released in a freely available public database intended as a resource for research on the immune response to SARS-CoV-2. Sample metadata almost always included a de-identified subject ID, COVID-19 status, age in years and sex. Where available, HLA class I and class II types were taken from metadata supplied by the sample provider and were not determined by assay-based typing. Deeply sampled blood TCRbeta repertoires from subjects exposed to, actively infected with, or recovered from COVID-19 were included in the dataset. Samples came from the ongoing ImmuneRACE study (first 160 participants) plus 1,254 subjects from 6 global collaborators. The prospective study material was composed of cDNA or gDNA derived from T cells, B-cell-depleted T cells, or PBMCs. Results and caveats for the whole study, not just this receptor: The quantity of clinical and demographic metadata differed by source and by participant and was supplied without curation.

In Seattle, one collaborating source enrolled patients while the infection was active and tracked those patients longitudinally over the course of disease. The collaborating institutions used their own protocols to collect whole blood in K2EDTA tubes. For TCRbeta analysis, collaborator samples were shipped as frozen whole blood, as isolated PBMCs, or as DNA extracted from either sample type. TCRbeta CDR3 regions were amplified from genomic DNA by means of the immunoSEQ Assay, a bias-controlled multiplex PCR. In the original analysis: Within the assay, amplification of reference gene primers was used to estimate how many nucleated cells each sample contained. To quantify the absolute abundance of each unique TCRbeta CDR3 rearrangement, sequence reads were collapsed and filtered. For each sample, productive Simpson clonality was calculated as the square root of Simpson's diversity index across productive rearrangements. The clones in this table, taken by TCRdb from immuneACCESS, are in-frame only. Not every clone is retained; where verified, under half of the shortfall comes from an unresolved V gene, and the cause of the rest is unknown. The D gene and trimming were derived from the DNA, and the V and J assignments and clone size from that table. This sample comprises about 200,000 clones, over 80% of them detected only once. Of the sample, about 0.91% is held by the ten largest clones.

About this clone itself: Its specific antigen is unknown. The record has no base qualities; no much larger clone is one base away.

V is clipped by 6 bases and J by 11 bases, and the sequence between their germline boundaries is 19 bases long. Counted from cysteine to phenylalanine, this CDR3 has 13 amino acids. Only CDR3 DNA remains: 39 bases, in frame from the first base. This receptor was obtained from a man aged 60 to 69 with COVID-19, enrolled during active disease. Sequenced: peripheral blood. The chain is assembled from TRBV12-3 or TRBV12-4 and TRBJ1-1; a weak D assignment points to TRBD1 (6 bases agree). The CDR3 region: CASREQGPASAFF. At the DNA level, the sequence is TGTGCCAGCAGGGAACAGGGACCCGCGAGTGCTTTCTTT.